This entry features one T cell receptor beta chain sequence. This entry is derived from a study of blood T cell repertoires in COVID-19. Study at large: T cells, B-cell-depleted T cells, or PBMCs provided the cDNA or gDNA that served as material.

Germline-derived CDR1 and CDR2 are WNHNN and SYGVQD (reference sequence). This CDR3 has 14 amino acids. V lost 6 bases and J 3 bases, leaving 14 bases between the germline ends. The assay was immunoSEQ multiplex PCR, and TCRdb's table has in-frame clones only and misses some. The sample consists of some 350,000 clones, about 87% of them appearing once. The sequence was obtained from a woman between 45 and 60 years old with COVID-19, enrolled during active disease. The chain is built from TRBV10-1 and TRBJ2-5; D might be TRBD2 (6 bases). The sample taken for sequencing was peripheral blood. The CDR3 nucleotides read TGCGCCAGCAGCCCGTCAAGGAGGGAAGAGACCCAGTACTTC. Encoded protein: CASSPSRREETQYF.